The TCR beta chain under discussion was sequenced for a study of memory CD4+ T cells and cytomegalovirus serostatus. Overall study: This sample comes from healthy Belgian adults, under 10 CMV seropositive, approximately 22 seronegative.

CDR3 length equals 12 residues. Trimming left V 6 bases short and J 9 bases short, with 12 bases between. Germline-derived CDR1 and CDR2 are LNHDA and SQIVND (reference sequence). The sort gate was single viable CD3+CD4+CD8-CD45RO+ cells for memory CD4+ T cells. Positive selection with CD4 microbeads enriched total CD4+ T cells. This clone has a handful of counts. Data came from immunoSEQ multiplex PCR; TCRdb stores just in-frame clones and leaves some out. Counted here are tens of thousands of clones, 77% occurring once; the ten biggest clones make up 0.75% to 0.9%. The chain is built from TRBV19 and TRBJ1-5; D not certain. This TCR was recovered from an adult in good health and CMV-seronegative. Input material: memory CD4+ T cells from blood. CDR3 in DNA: TGTGCCAGTAGCGCTCGCGAGGGGCCCCAGCATTTT. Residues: CASSAREGPQHF.